This TCR beta chain was captured in a study of T cell responses to AZD1222 COVID-19 vaccine. Doses given second, at about 4 or about 12 weeks, were pooled. Study-level points and caveats: Targets within unmutated variant regions were reportedly found for nearly half of spike-specific TCRs. Vaccine-related CD4 TCRs covered spike, predominating at 160-218 and 743-854.

Assay used: immunoSEQ multiplex PCR; TCRdb lists only in-frame clones, some missing. The sample consists of some 200,000 clones, about nine tenths of them appearing once. Concerning this clone itself: The antigen remains unidentified.

The sequencing used peripheral blood, collected 28 days after the second AZD1222 dose. This TCR came from an adult who received the AZD1222 COVID-19 vaccine.

CDR3 coding DNA: TGTGCCACCAGTGACGGTAGCGGGAGTGACTCCTACAATGAGCAGTTCTTC. It specifies CATSDGSGSDSYNEQFF. This sequence joins TRBV24-1 and TRBJ2-1; 9 bases are shared with TRBD2. Losses at the gene ends were 4 bases for V and 0 bases for J; bases not matched to a gene: 6. Germline V gene sequence: CDR1 KGHDR, CDR2 SFDVKD. CDR3 size: 17 residues.